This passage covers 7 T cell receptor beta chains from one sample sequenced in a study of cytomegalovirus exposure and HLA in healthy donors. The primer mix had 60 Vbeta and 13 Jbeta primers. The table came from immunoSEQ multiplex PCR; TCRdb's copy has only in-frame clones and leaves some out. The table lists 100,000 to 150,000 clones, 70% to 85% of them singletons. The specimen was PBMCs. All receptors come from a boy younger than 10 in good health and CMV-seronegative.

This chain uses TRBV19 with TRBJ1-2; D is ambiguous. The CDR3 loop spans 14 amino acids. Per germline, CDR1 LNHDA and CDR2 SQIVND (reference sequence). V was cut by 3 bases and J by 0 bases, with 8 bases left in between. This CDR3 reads CASSIVRTNYGYTF. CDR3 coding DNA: TGTGCCAGTAGTATCGTCAGAACTAACTATGGCTACACCTTC. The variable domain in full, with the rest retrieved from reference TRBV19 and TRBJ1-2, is DGGITQSPKYLFRKEGQNVTLSCEQNLNHDAMYWYRQDPGQGLRLIYYSQIVNDFQKGDIAEGYSVSREKKESFPLTVTSAQKNPTAFYLCASSIVRTNYGYTFGSGTRLTVV.

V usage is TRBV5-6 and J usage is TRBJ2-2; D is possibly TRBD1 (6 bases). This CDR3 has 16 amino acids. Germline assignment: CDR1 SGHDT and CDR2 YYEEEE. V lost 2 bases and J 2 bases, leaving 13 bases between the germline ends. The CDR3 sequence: CASSLSHRENTGELFF. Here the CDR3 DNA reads TGTGCCAGCAGCTTATCACACAGGGAAAACACCGGGGAGCTGTTTTTT. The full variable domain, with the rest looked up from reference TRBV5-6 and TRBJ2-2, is DAGVTQSPTHLIKTRGQQVTLRCSPKSGHDTVSWYQQALGQGPQFIFQYYEEEERQRGNFPDRFSGHQFPNYSSELNVNALLLGDSALYLCASSLSHRENTGELFFGEGSRLTVL.

The CDR3 nucleotides read TGTGCCAGCAGTGAAGGGTTACTAGCGCAAGAGACCCAGTACTTC. Translating it yields CASSEGLLAQETQYF. The rearrangement links TRBV2 to TRBJ2-5, with 7 positions matching TRBD2. The CDR3 runs to 15 residues. The V segment lost 1 base and the J segment 2 bases; nucleotides outside the gene matches: 4. Germline-derived CDR1 and CDR2 are SNHLY and FYNNEI. The full variable domain, completed using reference TRBV2 and TRBJ2-5, is EPEVTQTPSHQVTQMGQEVILRCVPISNHLYFYWYRQILGQKVEFLVSFYNNEISEKSEIFDDQFSVERPDGSNFTLKIRSTKLEDSAMYFCASSEGLLAQETQYFGPGTRLLVL.

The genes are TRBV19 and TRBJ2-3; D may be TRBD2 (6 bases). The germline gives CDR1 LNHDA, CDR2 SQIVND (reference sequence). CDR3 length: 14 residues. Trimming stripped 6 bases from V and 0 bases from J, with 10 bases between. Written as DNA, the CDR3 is TGTGCCAGTAGGCCTGGGACTAGCACAGATACGCAGTATTTT. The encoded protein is CASRPGTSTDTQYF. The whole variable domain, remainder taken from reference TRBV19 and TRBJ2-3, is DGGITQSPKYLFRKEGQNVTLSCEQNLNHDAMYWYRQDPGQGLRLIYYSQIVNDFQKGDIAEGYSVSREKKESFPLTVTSAQKNPTAFYLCASRPGTSTDTQYFGPGTRLTVL.

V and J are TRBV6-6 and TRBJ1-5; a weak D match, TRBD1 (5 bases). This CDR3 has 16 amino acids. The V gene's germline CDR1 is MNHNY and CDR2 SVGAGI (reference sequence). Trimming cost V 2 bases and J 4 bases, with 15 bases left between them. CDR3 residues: CASSYPTARSNQPQHF. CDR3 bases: TGTGCCAGCAGTTACCCGACAGCCAGATCTAATCAGCCCCAGCATTTT.

CDR3 sequence (DNA): TGTGCCAGCAGCCCGGGACAGGGGAACGGCGAGCAGTACGTC. Protein: CASSPGQGNGEQYV. The V call is TRBV7-9, the J call TRBJ2-7; 10 bases fit TRBD1. This CDR3 comprises 14 residues. Germline trimming cut 5 bases from V and 6 bases from J; bases unmatched to any gene: 7. Germline-derived CDR1 and CDR2 are SEHNR and FQNEAQ (reference sequence).

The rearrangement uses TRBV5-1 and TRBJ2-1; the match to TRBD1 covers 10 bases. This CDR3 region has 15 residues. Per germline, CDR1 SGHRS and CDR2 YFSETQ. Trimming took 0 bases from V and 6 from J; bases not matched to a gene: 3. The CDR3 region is CASSLGQGAGNEQFF. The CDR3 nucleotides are TGCGCCAGCAGCTTGGGACAGGGGGCTGGCAATGAGCAGTTCTTC.